The text below deals with one T cell receptor beta chain. No antigen is known for it. The assay was immunoSEQ multiplex PCR, and TCRdb's table has in-frame clones only and misses some. Of about 83,000 clones detected, around 89% appear once; the ten largest clones hold approximately 4.5%. The entry originates in a study of T cell responses to AZD1222 COVID-19 vaccine. Findings and limits, study-wide: Reports indicate that nearly half of spike-specific TCRs are directed at unmutated variant regions.

CDR3 size: 15 residues. Trimming took off 3 bases at V and 3 bases at J, with 12 bases between the two ends. Germline V CDR1 and CDR2: MGHDK, SYGVNS. V is TRBV25-1 and J is TRBJ1-5, with D uncertain. This clonotype was obtained from an adult in good health. This material consisted of peripheral blood, taken on day 0 of MenACWY control vaccination. The CDR3 coding sequence is TGTGCCAGCAGTGAGGCTCGTGGCGCCAATCAGCCCCAGCATTTT. This gives the protein CASSEARGANQPQHF.